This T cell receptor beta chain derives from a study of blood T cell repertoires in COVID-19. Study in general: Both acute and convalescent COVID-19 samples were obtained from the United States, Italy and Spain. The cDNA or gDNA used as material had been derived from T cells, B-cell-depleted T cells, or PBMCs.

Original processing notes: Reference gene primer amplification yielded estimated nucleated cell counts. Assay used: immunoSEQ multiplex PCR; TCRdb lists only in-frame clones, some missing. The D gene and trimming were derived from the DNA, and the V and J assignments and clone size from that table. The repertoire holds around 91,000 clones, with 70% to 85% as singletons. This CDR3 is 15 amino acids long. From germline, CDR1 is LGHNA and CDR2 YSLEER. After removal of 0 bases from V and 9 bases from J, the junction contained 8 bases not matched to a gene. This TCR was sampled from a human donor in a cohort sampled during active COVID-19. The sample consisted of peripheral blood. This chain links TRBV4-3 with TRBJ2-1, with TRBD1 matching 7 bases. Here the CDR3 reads CASSQDGKGALEQFF. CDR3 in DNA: TGCGCCAGCAGCCAAGATGGGAAGGGGGCACTTGAGCAGTTCTTC.